This TCR beta chain was recovered during a study of blood T cell repertoires in COVID-19 (dated by TCRdb to the early 2020s). Study-wide context: The collaborator samples originated in the United States, Italy and Spain and spanned the acute and convalescent phases of COVID-19. The prospective study material was composed of cDNA or gDNA derived from T cells, B-cell-depleted T cells, or PBMCs. Subjects who had been exposed to COVID-19, were actively infected with it, or had recovered from it provided the deeply sampled blood TCRbeta repertoires that made up the dataset. The repertoires were made available in a free public database intended to serve as a resource for research on the immune response to SARS-CoV-2. The samples were drawn from the first 160 participants of the ongoing ImmuneRACE study and from 1,254 subjects provided by 6 global collaborators. Sample metadata almost always included a de-identified subject ID, COVID-19 status, age in years and sex. Where available, HLA class I and class II types were obtained from metadata supplied by the sample provider rather than from assay-based typing.

The cysteine opens and the phenylalanine closes a CDR3 of 16 amino acids. Of the read, only the CDR3 DNA is kept; its 48 bases are in frame from base 1. The junction shows trimming of 5 bases on V and 2 bases on J, plus 17 bases between the germline ends. CDR1 and CDR2 are drawn from the germline V gene (reference sequence): SEHNR, FQNEAQ. TCRbeta CDR3 regions were amplified from genomic DNA by means of the immunoSEQ Assay, a bias-controlled multiplex PCR. In the source study's methods: The number of nucleated cells in each sample was estimated by amplification of reference gene primers within the assay. Sequence reads were collapsed and filtered to measure the absolute abundance of every unique TCRbeta CDR3 rearrangement. For each sample, productive Simpson clonality was calculated as the square root of Simpson's diversity index across productive rearrangements. The immuneACCESS repertoire file appears here via TCRdb, limited to in-frame rearrangements. These files lack a portion of the clones; in checked studies, under half of the deficit traces to unresolved V genes, and the cause of the others is not known. For V, J and clone size, that table is used; D and trimming come from the DNA. Across this sample there are approximately 15,000 clones, with 85% to 90% seen only once. The leading ten clones occupy under 3% of the sample.

On this clone: What this receptor recognizes is not known. Per-base quality was not reported, and no clone a single base away is much larger than it.

Whole blood was collected in K2EDTA tubes by collaborating institutions according to the institutions' own protocols. For TCRbeta analysis, collaborators shipped samples in one of three forms: frozen whole blood, isolated PBMCs, or DNA extracted from either of those sample types. Overall study outcomes, separate from this receptor: The quantity of clinical and demographic metadata differed by source and by participant and was supplied without curation.

The chain links TRBV7-9 with TRBJ2-3; matching of 5 bases hints at TRBD1 as the D gene. The material sequenced was peripheral blood. This sequence was found in a woman between 70 and 85 years old in a cohort sampled during active or convalescent COVID-19. The nucleotide sequence is given as TGTGCCAGCAGCGGACCGGACATGATGTACACAGATACGCAGTATTTT. This is translated as CASSGPDMMYTDTQYF. Full variable domain (CDR3 extended with the reference TRBV7-9 and TRBJ2-3 proteins): DTGVSQNPRHKITKRGQNVTFRCDPISEHNRLYWYRQTLGQGPEFLTYFQNEAQLEKSRLLSDRFSAERPKGSFSTLEIQRTEQGDSAMYLCASSGPDMMYTDTQYFGPGTRLTVL.